This T cell receptor (beta chain) comes out of a study of graft-versus-host responses after intestinal transplantation. Only in-frame clones appear in the TCRdb table, and some are missing; sequencing was by immunoSEQ multiplex PCR. Of about 89,000 clones in the sample, approximately 94% are singletons; the top ten hold 1.5% to 2.5%. Broader study findings: Association was observed between peak circulating GvH clone levels and early post-transplant HvG declines.

As regards this clone: The antigen is not known.

The sample in question was unstimulated CD8+ T cells sorted from spleen or lymph node cells, obtained before intestinal transplant. This receptor was obtained from a human donor who received an intestinal transplant.

CDR3 loop: CASSHLYRTSGGTGELFF. CDR3 sequence (DNA): TGTGCCAGCAGCCACCTCTACAGGACTAGCGGGGGCACCGGGGAGCTGTTTTTT. The chain joins TRBV14 to TRBJ2-2; 13 bases are a match to TRBD2. CDR3 length: 18 amino acids. Trimming cost V 3 bases and J 4 bases; bases outside gene matches: 8. Germline-derived CDR1 and CDR2 are SGHDN and FVKESK.